Listed below are T cell receptor beta chains from one sample, sequenced in a study of response to subunit inactivated influenza vaccine. MiXCR was run by TCRdb on the RT-PCR reads, yielding one entry per CDR3 protein. Among 500,000 to 550,000 distinct CDR3 sequences listed, around 8% were seen once. The material sequenced was PBMCs from blood, taken about 24 months after vaccination. All receptors derive from a man aged 50-75 years who received an inactivated influenza vaccine. Both conserved end residues are part of each CDR3.

j_gene	v_gene	CDR3aa
TRBJ2-1	TRBV29-1	CSAQPSGTLHEQFF
TRBJ2-1	TRBV20-1	CSARDSRRLAEANEQFF
TRBJ2-2	TRBV6-5	CASTSDTGELFF
TRBJ1-1	TRBV25-1	CASRGQGGNTEAFF
TRBJ1-5	TRBV20-1	CSASQPGYSNQPQHF
TRBJ2-7	TRBV12-3/TRBV12-4	CASSLTGREQYF
TRBJ2-7	TRBV4-1	CASSLSVQESYEQYF
TRBJ2-7	TRBV3-1	CASSQIWAANYEQYF
TRBJ1-4	TRBV7-6	CASSKGVSNEKLFF
TRBJ2-3	TRBV12-3/TRBV12-4	CASSLRTGGGNTQYF
TRBJ1-2	TRBV11-2	CASSAYRETAF
TRBJ1-5	TRBV3-1	CASSQAGSNQPQHF
TRBJ2-3	TRBV18	CASSPRGGRATDTQYF